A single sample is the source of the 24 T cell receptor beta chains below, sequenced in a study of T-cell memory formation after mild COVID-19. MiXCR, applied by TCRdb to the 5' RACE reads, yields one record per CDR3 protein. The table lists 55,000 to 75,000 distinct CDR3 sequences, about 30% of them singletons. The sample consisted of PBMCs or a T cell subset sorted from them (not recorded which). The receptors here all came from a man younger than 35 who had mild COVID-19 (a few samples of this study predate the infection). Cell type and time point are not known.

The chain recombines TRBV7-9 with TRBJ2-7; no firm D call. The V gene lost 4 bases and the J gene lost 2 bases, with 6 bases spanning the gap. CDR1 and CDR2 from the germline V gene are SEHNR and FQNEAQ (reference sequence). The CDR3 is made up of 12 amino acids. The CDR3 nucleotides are TGTGCCAGCAGCTCCCGTCCCTACGAGCAGTACTTC. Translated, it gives CASSSRPYEQYF.

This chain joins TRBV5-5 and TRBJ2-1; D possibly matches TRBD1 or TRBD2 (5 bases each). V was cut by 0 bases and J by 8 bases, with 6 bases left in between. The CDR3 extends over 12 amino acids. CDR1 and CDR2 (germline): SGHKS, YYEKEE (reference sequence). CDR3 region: CASSLAGHEQFF. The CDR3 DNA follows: TGTGCCAGCAGCTTGGCGGGGCATGAGCAGTTCTTC.

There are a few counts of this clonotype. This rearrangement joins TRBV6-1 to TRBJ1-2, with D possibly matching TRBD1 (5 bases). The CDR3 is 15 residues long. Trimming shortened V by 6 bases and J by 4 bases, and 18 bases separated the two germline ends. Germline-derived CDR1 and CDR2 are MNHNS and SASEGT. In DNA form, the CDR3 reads TGTGCCAGCAGGTCCGGGGCCGAGTACGGCTATGGCTACACCTTC. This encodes CASRSGAEYGYGYTF.

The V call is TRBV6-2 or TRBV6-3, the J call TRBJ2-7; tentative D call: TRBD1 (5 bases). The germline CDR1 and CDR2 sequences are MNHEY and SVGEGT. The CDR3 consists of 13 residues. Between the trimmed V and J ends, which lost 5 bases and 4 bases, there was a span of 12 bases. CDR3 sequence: CASSAGMVYEQYV. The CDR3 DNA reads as TGTGCCAGCAGTGCAGGGATGGTGTACGAGCAGTACGTC.

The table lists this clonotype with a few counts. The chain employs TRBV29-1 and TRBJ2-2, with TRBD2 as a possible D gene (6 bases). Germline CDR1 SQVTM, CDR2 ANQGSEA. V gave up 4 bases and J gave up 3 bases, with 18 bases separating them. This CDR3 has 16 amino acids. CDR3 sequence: CSVATGTAFYTGELFF. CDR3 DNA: TGCAGCGTTGCGACCGGGACTGCGTTCTACACCGGGGAGCTGTTTTTT.

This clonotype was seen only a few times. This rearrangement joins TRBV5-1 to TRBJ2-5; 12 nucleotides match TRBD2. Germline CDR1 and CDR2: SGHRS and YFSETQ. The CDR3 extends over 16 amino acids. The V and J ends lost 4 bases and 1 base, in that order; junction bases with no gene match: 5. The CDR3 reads CASSDGLAGFQETQYF. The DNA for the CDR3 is TGCGCCAGCAGCGACGGACTAGCGGGGTTCCAAGAGACCCAGTACTTC.

The CDR3 nucleotides are TGTGCCAGCAGTTACTCGATCTTCTTTGAGCTGTTTTTT. Its translation is CASSYSIFFELFF. The chain employs TRBV6-2 or TRBV6-3 and TRBJ2-2, with D hard to call. This CDR3 comprises 13 residues. Trimming removed 0 bases from V and 11 bases from J, with 10 bases in between. CDR1 is MNHEY, CDR2 SVGEGT, per germline.

CDR3 protein: CASSPMPLADNEQYV. CDR3 DNA: TGTGCCAGCTCCCCAATGCCCCTAGCAGACAACGAGCAGTACGTC. The V and J genes are TRBV18 and TRBJ2-7; a weak D match, TRBD2 (5 bases). The CDR3 extends over 15 amino acids. V lost 6 bases and J 5 bases, leaving 20 bases between the germline ends. The germline V gene encodes CDR1 KGHSH and CDR2 LQKENI.

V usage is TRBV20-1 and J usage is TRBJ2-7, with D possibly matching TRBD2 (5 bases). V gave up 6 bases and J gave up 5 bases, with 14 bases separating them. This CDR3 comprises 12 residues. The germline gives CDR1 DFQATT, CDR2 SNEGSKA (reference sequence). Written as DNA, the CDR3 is TGCAGTGCCCGGGGAATGTCCAACGAGCAGTACTTC. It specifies CSARGMSNEQYF.

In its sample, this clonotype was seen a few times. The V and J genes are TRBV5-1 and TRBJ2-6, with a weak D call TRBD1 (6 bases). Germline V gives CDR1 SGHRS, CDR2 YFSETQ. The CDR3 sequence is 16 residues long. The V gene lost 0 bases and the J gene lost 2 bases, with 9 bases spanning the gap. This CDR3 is CASSLGTAPGANVLTF. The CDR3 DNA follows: TGCGCCAGCAGCTTGGGGACAGCTCCTGGGGCCAACGTCCTGACTTTC.

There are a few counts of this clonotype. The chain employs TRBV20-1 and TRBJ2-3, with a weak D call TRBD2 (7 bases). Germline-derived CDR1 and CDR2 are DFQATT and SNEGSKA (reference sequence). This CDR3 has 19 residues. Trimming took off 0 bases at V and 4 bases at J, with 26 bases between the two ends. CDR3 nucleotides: TGCAGTGCTAGAGATCTCCTCCGACGGGGGGCCATGTTGGCAGATACGCAGTATTTT. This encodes CSARDLLRRGAMLADTQYF.

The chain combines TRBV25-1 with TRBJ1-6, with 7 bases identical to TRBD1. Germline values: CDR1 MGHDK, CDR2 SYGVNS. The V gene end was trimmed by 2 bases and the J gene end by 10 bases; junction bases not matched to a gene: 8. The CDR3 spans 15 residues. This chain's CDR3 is CASSEPGQPRSPLHF. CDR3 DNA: TGTGCCAGCAGTGAACCGGGACAGCCTCGGTCACCCCTCCACTTT.

The CDR3, as DNA: TGTGCCAGCACCCCGGCGTTAACAGATACGCAGTATTTT. Protein: CASTPALTDTQYF. The gene calls are TRBV11-2 and TRBJ2-3, with no clear D. V was cut by 7 bases and J by 3 bases, with 11 bases left in between. CDR1 SGHAT and CDR2 FQNNGV come from the germline V gene. The CDR3 has 13 residues.

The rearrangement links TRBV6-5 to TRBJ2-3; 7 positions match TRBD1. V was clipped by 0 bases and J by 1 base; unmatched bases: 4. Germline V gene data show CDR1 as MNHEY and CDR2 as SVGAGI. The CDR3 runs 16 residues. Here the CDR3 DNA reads TGTGCCAGCAGTTACTCGACAGGGAGTGGCACAGATACGCAGTATTTT. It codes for CASSYSTGSGTDTQYF.

The CDR3: CASSPRQGLETQYF. The CDR3 coding sequence is TGTGCCAGCAGCCCTAGACAGGGTTTGGAGACCCAGTACTTC. The chain uses TRBV7-9 and TRBJ2-5; 7 positions agree with TRBD1. The CDR3 length is 14 residues. V trimming: 5 bases; J trimming: 5 bases; junction bases outside the gene matches: 8. Germline loops: CDR1 SEHNR, CDR2 FQNEAQ (reference sequence).

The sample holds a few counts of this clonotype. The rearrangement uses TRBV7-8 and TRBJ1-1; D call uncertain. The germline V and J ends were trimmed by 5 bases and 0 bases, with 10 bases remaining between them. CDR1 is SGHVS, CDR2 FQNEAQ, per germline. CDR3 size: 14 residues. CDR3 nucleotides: TGTGCCAGCAGCCAGACCGTCATGAACACTGAAGCTTTCTTT. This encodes CASSQTVMNTEAFF.

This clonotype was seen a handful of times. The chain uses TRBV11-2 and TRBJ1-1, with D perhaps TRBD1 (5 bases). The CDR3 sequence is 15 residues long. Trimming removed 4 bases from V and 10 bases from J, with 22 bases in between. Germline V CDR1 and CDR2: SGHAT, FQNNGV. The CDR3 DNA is TGTGCCAGCAGCTCCTTTGGGGGGGGGACTCGAGGAGCTTTCTTT. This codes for CASSSFGGGTRGAFF.

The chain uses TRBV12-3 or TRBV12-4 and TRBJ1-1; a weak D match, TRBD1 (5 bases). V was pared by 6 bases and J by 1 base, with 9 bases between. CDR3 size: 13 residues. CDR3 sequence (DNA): TGTGCCAGCAGCTCCAGGGAGAACACTGAAGCTTTCTTT. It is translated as CASSSRENTEAFF.

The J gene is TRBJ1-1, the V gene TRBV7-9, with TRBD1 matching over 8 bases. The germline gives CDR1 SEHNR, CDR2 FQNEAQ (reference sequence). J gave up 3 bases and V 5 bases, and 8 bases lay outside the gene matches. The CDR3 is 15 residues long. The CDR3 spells CASSLLRGLDTEAFF. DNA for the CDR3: TGTGCCAGCAGCCTCCTCAGGGGGCTGGACACTGAAGCTTTCTTT.

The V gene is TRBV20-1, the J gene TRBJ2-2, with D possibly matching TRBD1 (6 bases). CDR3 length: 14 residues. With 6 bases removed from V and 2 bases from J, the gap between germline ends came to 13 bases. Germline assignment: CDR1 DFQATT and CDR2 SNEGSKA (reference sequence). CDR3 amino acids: CSAVDRQNTGELFF. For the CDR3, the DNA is TGCAGTGCAGTCGACAGGCAAAACACCGGGGAGCTGTTTTTT.

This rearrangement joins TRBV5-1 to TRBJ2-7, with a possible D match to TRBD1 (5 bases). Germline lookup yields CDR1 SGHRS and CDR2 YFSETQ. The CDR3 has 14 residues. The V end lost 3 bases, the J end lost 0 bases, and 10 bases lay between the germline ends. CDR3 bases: TGCGCCAGCAGCTGGGCGACAGCCTCCTACGAGCAGTACTTC. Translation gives CASSWATASYEQYF.

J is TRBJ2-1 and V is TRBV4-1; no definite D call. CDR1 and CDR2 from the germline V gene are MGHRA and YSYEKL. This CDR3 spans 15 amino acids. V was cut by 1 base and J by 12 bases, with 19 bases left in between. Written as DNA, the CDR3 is TGCGCCAGCAGCCAAGCTGAAGGAGCTCTTCTCGGGCAGTTCTTC. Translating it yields CASSQAEGALLGQFF.

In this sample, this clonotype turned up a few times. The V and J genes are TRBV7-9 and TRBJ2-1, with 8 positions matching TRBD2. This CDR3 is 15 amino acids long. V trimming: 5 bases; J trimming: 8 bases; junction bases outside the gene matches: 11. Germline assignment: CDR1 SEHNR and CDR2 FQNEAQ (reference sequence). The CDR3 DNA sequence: TGTGCCAGCAGCCCCACCCCCCCAGCGGGGGATGAGCAGTTCTTC. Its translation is CASSPTPPAGDEQFF.

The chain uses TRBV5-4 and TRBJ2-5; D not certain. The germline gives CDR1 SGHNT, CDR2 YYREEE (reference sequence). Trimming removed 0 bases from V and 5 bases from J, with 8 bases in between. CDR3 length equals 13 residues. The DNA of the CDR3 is TGTGCCAGCAGCTTGGAGGATAGCGAGACCCAGTACTTC. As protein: CASSLEDSETQYF.